This T cell receptor (beta chain) appears in the sequencing data of a study of beta chain features in type 1 diabetes. About the study: In all, about 100,000,000 sorted cells from all samples were analyzed.

CDR3 size: 16 residues. V shed 5 bases and J 1 base; nucleotides not matched to a gene: 6. CDR1 and CDR2 (germline): SGHTA, FQGNSA. About this clone itself: The antigen remains undetermined.

Points from the study as a whole: Sequencing from cDNA could over-represent high-TCR-expressing cells. Shorter TCRB CDR3s, moderately but significantly so, marked every one of the four CD4+ subsets in Type 1 diabetes patients.

Via CD45RO/CCR7/CD25/CD127/CD95/CD27, cells of the CD4+ naive, central memory, regulatory and stem cell-like memory subsets were sorted. Reverse transcription of all isolated RNA meant that expressed TCRB transcripts were sequenced. TCRdb keeps only in-frame clones here, not all; method: immunoSEQ multiplex PCR. Of hundreds of thousands of clones in the sample, approximately 9.7% were seen once. The sample was central memory CD4+ T cells from blood. This receptor was identified in a young man with type 1 diabetes. This rearrangement joins TRBV7-2 to TRBJ2-7; 12 nucleotides agree with TRBD2. The CDR3 DNA follows: TGTGCCAGCAGCCAGACTAGCGGGGGTTCTTCCTACGAGCAGTACTTC. Its protein product is CASSQTSGGSSYEQYF.